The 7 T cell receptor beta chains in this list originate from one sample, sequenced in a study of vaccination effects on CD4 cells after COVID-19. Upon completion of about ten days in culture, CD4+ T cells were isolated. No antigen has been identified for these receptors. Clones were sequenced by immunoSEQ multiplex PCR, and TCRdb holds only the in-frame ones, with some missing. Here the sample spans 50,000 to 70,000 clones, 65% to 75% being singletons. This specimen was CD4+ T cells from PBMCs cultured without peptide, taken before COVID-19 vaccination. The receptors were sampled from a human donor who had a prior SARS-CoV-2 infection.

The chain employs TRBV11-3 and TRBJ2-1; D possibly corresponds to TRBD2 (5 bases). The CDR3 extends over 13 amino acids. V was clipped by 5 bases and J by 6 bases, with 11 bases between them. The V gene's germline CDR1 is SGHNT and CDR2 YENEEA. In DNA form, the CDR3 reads TGTGCCAGCAGCCAAGATAGCGTCAATGAGCAGTTCTTC. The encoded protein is CASSQDSVNEQFF.

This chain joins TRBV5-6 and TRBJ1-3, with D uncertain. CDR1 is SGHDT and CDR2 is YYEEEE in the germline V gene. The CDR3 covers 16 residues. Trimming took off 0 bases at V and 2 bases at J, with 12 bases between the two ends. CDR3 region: CASSLGPVETGNTIYF. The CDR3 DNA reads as TGTGCCAGCAGCTTGGGACCTGTAGAAACTGGAAACACCATATATTTT.

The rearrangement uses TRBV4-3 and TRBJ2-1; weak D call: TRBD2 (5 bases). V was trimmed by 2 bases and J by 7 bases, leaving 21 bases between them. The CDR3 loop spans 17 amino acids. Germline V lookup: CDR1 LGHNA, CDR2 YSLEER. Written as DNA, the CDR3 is TGCGCCAGCAGCCAATCCTGGGTACGGGGTTGGTTGAATGAGCAGTTCTTC. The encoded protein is CASSQSWVRGWLNEQFF.

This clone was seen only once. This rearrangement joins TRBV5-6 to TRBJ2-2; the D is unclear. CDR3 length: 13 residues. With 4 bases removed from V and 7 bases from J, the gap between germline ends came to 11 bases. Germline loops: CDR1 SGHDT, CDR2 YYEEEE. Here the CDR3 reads CASSIDPNGELFF. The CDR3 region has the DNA TGTGCCAGCAGCATTGACCCCAACGGGGAGCTGTTTTTT. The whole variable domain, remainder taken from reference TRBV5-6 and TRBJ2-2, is DAGVTQSPTHLIKTRGQQVTLRCSPKSGHDTVSWYQQALGQGPQFIFQYYEEEERQRGNFPDRFSGHQFPNYSSELNVNALLLGDSALYLCASSIDPNGELFFGEGSRLTVL.

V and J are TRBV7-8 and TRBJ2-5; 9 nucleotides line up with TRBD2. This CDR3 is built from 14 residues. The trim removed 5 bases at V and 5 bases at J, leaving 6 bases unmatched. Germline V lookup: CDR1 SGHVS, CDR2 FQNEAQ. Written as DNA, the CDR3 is TGTGCCAGCAGCCTAGTAGCGGGAGTGGAGACCCAGTACTTC. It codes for CASSLVAGVETQYF.

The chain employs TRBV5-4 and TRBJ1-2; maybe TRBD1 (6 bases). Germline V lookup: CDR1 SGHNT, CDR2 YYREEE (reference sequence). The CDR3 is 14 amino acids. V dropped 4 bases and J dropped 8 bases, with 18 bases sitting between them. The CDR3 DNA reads TGTGCCAGCAGCACCGGAACAGGGCCCGACGGCTACACCTTC. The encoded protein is CASSTGTGPDGYTF.

CDR3 amino acids: CSASAGGSSYEQYF. The CDR3 DNA reads TGCAGTGCTAGTGCTGGCGGGAGCTCCTACGAGCAGTACTTC. The chain combines TRBV20-1 with TRBJ2-7, with 7 bases aligning to TRBD2. V lost 3 bases, J lost 0 bases, and 5 bases stayed unmatched. CDR3 length equals 14 residues. Germline loops: CDR1 DFQATT, CDR2 SNEGSKA (reference sequence).